Following are 27 T cell receptor beta chains from one sample sequenced in a study of blood T cell repertoires in COVID-19. Some clones are missing from TCRdb's copy, which holds only in-frame ones; the method was immunoSEQ multiplex PCR. The sample carries more than 200,000 clones, more than 85% recorded once. Sequencing used peripheral blood. The receptors derive from a middle-aged man with acute or convalescent COVID-19.

V and J are TRBV5-1 and TRBJ2-2; 9 bases agree with TRBD1. V gave up 4 bases and J gave up 7 bases; unmatched junction bases: 11. The CDR3 spans 16 residues. Germline V CDR1 and CDR2: SGHRS, YFSETQ. The CDR3: CASSGTGGLMSGELFF. CDR3 DNA: TGCGCCAGCAGCGGTACAGGGGGCTTAATGAGCGGGGAGCTGTTTTTT.

The chain recombines TRBV28 with TRBJ2-2, with a possible D match to TRBD2 (5 bases). Per germline, CDR1 MDHEN and CDR2 SYDVKM. V was clipped by 3 bases and J by 2 bases, with 10 bases between them. The CDR3 totals 15 residues. This chain's CDR3 is CASSFIGLNTGELFF. In DNA form, the CDR3 reads TGTGCCAGCAGTTTTATTGGACTTAACACCGGGGAGCTGTTTTTT.

Concerning this clone itself: The CDR3 does not end in the conserved phenylalanine or tryptophan, so this is likely a read error. The DNA is omitted, as the CDR3 cannot be located on it reliably, and the CDR3 follows TCRdb's listing. The chain is built from TRBV3-1 (or the pseudogene TRBV3-2) and TRBJ2-7; TRBD1 is taken as the D call from the table, unchecked against the DNA. The CDR3 spans 12 amino acids, including both terminal residues. Germline values: CDR1 LGHDT, CDR2 YNNKEL (reference sequence). The CDR3 reads CASSQEGTGLTR.

This chain uses TRBV19 with TRBJ1-1; D ambiguous. Per germline, CDR1 LNHDA and CDR2 SQIVND (reference sequence). V was cut by 1 base and J by 4 bases, with 7 bases left in between. The CDR3 is 13 residues long. As DNA, the CDR3 is TGTGCCAGTAGTATAGCGGCGGGCACTGAAGCTTTCTTT. Translated: CASSIAAGTEAFF. Based on the CDR3 plus reference TRBV19 and TRBJ1-1, the full variable domain is DGGITQSPKYLFRKEGQNVTLSCEQNLNHDAMYWYRQDPGQGLRLIYYSQIVNDFQKGDIAEGYSVSREKKESFPLTVTSAQKNPTAFYLCASSIAAGTEAFFGQGTRLTVV.

This clone came up once. The chain employs TRBV7-9 and TRBJ1-4; D unresolved. The CDR3 covers 14 residues. CDR1 and CDR2 from the germline V gene are SEHNR and FQNEAQ (reference sequence). Trimming left V 4 bases short and J 8 bases short, with 14 bases between. The CDR3 coding sequence is TGTGCCAGCAGCTACCCGGGATTCAAGGAAAAACTGTTTTTT. It yields the protein CASSYPGFKEKLFF.

The rearrangement uses TRBV2 and TRBJ2-7; weak D call: TRBD1 (6 bases). The CDR3 is made up of 12 amino acids. V was trimmed by 7 bases and J by 2 bases, leaving 9 bases between them. Germline assignment: CDR1 SNHLY and CDR2 FYNNEI. The CDR3 DNA is TGTGCCAGCAACAGGGTGACCTACGAGCAGTACTTC. Translation gives CASNRVTYEQYF.

This clone was observed once. V and J are TRBV5-1 and TRBJ1-1, with TRBD1 matching over 9 bases. The germline CDR1 and CDR2 sequences are SGHRS and YFSETQ. The trim removed 0 bases at V and 0 bases at J, leaving 6 bases unmatched. This CDR3 contains 17 residues. The CDR3, as DNA: TGCGCCAGCAGCTTGGCGGGGACAGGGATACTGAACACTGAAGCTTTCTTT. This encodes CASSLAGTGILNTEAFF.

With regard to this clone: Within the sample, other DNA sequences also encode this same CDR3. V and J are TRBV6-5 and TRBJ1-5, with TRBD1 identical over 9 bases. The length of the CDR3 is 14 residues. V was pared by 5 bases and J by 4 bases, with 3 bases of the junction left unmatched. Germline V gene lookup returns CDR1 MNHEY and CDR2 SVGAGI. CDR3: CASSRDRANQPQHF. CDR3 coding DNA: TGTGCCAGCAGTCGGGACAGGGCGAATCAGCCCCAGCATTTT.

The chain combines TRBV11-1 with TRBJ2-7; possibly TRBD1 for D (6 bases). CDR1 and CDR2 from the germline V gene are SGHAT and FQDESV (reference sequence). There are 14 residues in the CDR3. V was shortened by 3 bases and J by 1 base, with 10 bases between the two germline ends. The CDR3 DNA follows: TGTGCCAGCAGCTTCCCGGACAGTTCCTACGAGCAGTACTTC. Residues: CASSFPDSSYEQYF.

The V gene is TRBV5-1, the J gene TRBJ2-5; tentatively, D is TRBD2 (5 bases). Trimming cost V 0 bases and J 7 bases, with 13 bases left between them. This CDR3 contains 14 residues. Germline values: CDR1 SGHRS, CDR2 YFSETQ. CDR3 residues: CASSLAPSGGTQYF. DNA of the CDR3: TGCGCCAGCAGCTTGGCCCCCTCAGGAGGGACCCAGTACTTC.

This chain connects TRBV2 to TRBJ1-5; D ambiguous. CDR1 is SNHLY, CDR2 FYNNEI, per germline. The CDR3 has 15 amino acids. Deletions cut 3 bases from V and 2 bases from J, with 11 bases between. The CDR3 DNA follows: TGTGCCAGCAGTGAGGGCGTAACAGGCAATCAGCCCCAGCATTTT. Its protein product is CASSEGVTGNQPQHF. The variable domain in full, with the rest retrieved from reference TRBV2 and TRBJ1-5, is EPEVTQTPSHQVTQMGQEVILRCVPISNHLYFYWYRQILGQKVEFLVSFYNNEISEKSEIFDDQFSVERPDGSNFTLKIRSTKLEDSAMYFCASSEGVTGNQPQHFGDGTRLSIL.

The chain carries TRBV6-6 and TRBJ1-2; the D gene is possibly TRBD1 (5 bases). Germline values: CDR1 MNHNY, CDR2 SVGAGI (reference sequence). The CDR3 contains 13 residues. The ends were cut back, 6 bases at V and 3 bases at J, with 11 bases in the middle. The CDR3 loop is CASRQGLDYGYTF. CDR3 sequence (DNA): TGTGCCAGCAGGCAGGGATTAGACTATGGCTACACCTTC.

The V call is TRBV14, the J call TRBJ1-2, with a possible D match to TRBD1 (6 bases). Per germline, CDR1 SGHDN and CDR2 FVKESK. The CDR3 has 15 amino acids. V was shortened by 6 bases and J by 2 bases, with 16 bases between the two germline ends. The CDR3 DNA reads TGTGCCAGCAGTCCGAGGACAGATTCGAACTATGGCTACACCTTC. This encodes CASSPRTDSNYGYTF.

This chain connects TRBV7-9 to TRBJ2-3; 11 nucleotides align to TRBD2. This CDR3 has 16 amino acids. Germline lookup yields CDR1 SEHNR and CDR2 FQNEAQ (reference sequence). J was trimmed by 0 bases and V by 5 bases; bases with no gene match: 4. The CDR3 DNA reads as TGTGCCAGCAGCCGACGACTAGCGGGAAGCACAGATACGCAGTATTTT. The encoded protein is CASSRRLAGSTDTQYF.

This sequence joins TRBV5-1 and TRBJ1-4; 7 bases align to TRBD1. This CDR3 has 14 amino acids. The J segment lost 6 bases and the V segment lost 3 bases, leaving 5 bases of the junction unmatched. Germline V gene data show CDR1 as SGHRS and CDR2 as YFSETQ. CDR3 sequence (DNA): TGCGCCAGCAGCTATGGACAGGACCATGAAAAACTGTTTTTT. This translates into CASSYGQDHEKLFF.

The V gene is TRBV4-1, the J gene TRBJ2-3; 10 nucleotides align to TRBD2. Germline CDR1 reads MGHRA; CDR2 reads YSYEKL. This CDR3 is 15 amino acids long. Trimming took 3 bases from V and 6 from J; bases not matched to a gene: 6. This CDR3 is CASSQLSGGRDTQYF. CDR3 bases: TGCGCCAGCAGCCAGCTTAGCGGGGGGCGGGATACGCAGTATTTT.

This chain uses TRBV9 with TRBJ2-1, with D hard to call. Germline V CDR1 and CDR2: SGDLS, YYNGEE. The germline V and J ends were trimmed by 0 bases and 0 bases, with 13 bases remaining between them. The CDR3 totals 17 residues. CDR3 sequence (DNA): TGTGCCAGCAGCGTAGGAAGAGCGATCTCCTCCTACAATGAGCAGTTCTTC. This encodes CASSVGRAISSYNEQFF.

This chain connects TRBV5-1 to TRBJ2-2; 8 nucleotides line up with TRBD2. The V and J ends lost 4 bases and 0 bases, in that order; junction bases with no gene match: 5. This CDR3 has 16 amino acids. Per the germline V gene, CDR1 is SGHRS and CDR2 is YFSETQ. This chain's CDR3 is CASSPGGDTNTGELFF. The CDR3 nucleotides are TGCGCCAGCAGCCCGGGGGGGGACACGAACACCGGGGAGCTGTTTTTT.

This clone has a single count. The chain combines TRBV19 with TRBJ2-7, with TRBD2 matching 7 bases. V shed 7 bases, J shed 0 bases, and the junction held 6 bases outside the gene matches. Germline V gene sequence: CDR1 LNHDA, CDR2 SQIVND (reference sequence). The CDR3 has 14 amino acids. As DNA, the CDR3 is TGTGCCAGTATGTTGAGCGGGGTCTCCTACGAGCAGTACTTC. As protein: CASMLSGVSYEQYF.

CDR3 loop: CASSRNRGGTEAFF. In DNA, the CDR3 is TGTGCCAGCAGTAGGAACAGGGGAGGCACTGAAGCTTTCTTT. The J gene is TRBJ1-1, the V gene TRBV27, with 7 bases that match TRBD1. The trim removed 5 bases at V and 4 bases at J, leaving 7 bases unmatched. The CDR3 has 14 residues. Germline V gene lookup returns CDR1 MNHEY and CDR2 SMNVEV (reference sequence).

This sequence joins TRBV28 and TRBJ2-5; TRBD1 agrees at 7 bases. V gave up 5 bases and J gave up 2 bases; unmatched junction bases: 8. Germline CDR1 is MDHEN and CDR2 is SYDVKM. The CDR3 consists of 15 residues. The CDR3 sequence is CASSKGGTAQETQYF. Written as DNA, the CDR3 is TGTGCCAGCAGTAAAGGTGGGACAGCACAAGAGACCCAGTACTTC.

This clone was recorded once. The chain carries TRBV12-3 or TRBV12-4 and TRBJ2-5; D not resolved. This CDR3 comprises 11 residues. V was pared by 3 bases and J by 10 bases, with 9 bases between. The CDR3 region is CASSFQAHQYF. The DNA of the CDR3 is TGTGCCAGCAGTTTTCAGGCGCACCAGTACTTC.

In this sample, this clone turned up a few times. CDR3: CASSYPLGQGGTDTQYF. The CDR3 coding sequence is TGTGCCAGCAGTTACCCCCTCGGACAGGGGGGCACAGATACGCAGTATTTT. The rearrangement uses TRBV6-2 or TRBV6-3 and TRBJ2-3, with 10 bases matching TRBD1. CDR3 size: 17 residues. V shed 2 bases, J shed 1 base, and the junction held 6 bases outside the gene matches. CDR1 is MNHEY and CDR2 is SVGEGT in the germline V gene.

The rearrangement links TRBV6-2 or TRBV6-3 to TRBJ1-1; unclear D gene. V was cut by 1 base and J by 5 bases, with 5 bases left in between. CDR3 length: 12 amino acids. Germline CDR1 MNHEY, CDR2 SVGEGT. CDR3 sequence (DNA): TGTGCCAGCAGTTACTTGCGGACTGAAGCTTTCTTT. Its translation is CASSYLRTEAFF.

This chain connects TRBV9 to TRBJ2-1; D uncertain. Germline CDR1 reads SGDLS; CDR2 reads YYNGEE. The CDR3 is made up of 16 amino acids. Trimming left V 4 bases short and J 4 bases short, with 18 bases between. The CDR3 sequence is CASSRYWALTYNEQFF. CDR3 DNA sequence: TGTGCCAGCAGCAGATACTGGGCCCTCACTTACAATGAGCAGTTCTTC.

This chain joins TRBV7-7 and TRBJ2-1; 9 bases are a match to TRBD2. With V trimmed by 5 bases and J by 7 bases, 18 bases remained unmatched. Germline values: CDR1 SSHAT, CDR2 FNYEAQ (reference sequence). There are 18 residues in the CDR3. The CDR3: CASSPTVGLAGNRNEQFF. CDR3 DNA: TGTGCCAGCAGCCCCACGGTCGGGCTAGCGGGGAACAGGAATGAGCAGTTCTTC.

The sample holds a few counts of this clone. This chain links TRBV2 with TRBJ2-7, with D possibly TRBD2 on 5 matching bases. V gave up 5 bases and J gave up 2 bases, with 16 bases separating them. The CDR3 covers 15 residues. CDR1 is SNHLY and CDR2 is FYNNEI in the germline V gene. This chain's CDR3 is CASSSAGWTPYEQYF. The CDR3 region has the DNA TGTGCCAGCAGTTCGGCCGGCTGGACTCCCTACGAGCAGTACTTC.